This paragraph covers one T cell receptor beta chain sequence. Its antigen is unidentified. Germline V lookup: CDR1 MGHDK, CDR2 SYGVNS. The CDR3 has 15 residues. Trimming removed 7 bases from V and 5 bases from J; junction bases left unmatched: 4. The sample comes from a study of cytomegalovirus exposure and HLA in healthy donors. Study-wide points: TCR beta V- and J-gene trimming, according to a later analysis, was linked to a missense DCLRE1C variant.

PCR amplification relied on 60 Vbeta primers (plus 13 Jbeta primers). Assay: immunoSEQ multiplex PCR; the TCRdb copy retains only in-frame clones and omits some. Here the sample spans around 95,000 clones, 78% being singletons. This clonotype was sampled from a woman aged 35 to 49 in good health and CMV-seropositive. The chain is built from TRBV25-1 and TRBJ2-3; the match to TRBD2 covers 15 bases. Sequenced: PBMCs. CDR3 sequence (DNA): TGTGCCAGCACGAAGGGACTAGCGGGAGGAGATACGCAGTATTTT. Its translation is CASTKGLAGGDTQYF.